Below are 5 T cell receptor beta chains sequenced from a single sample in a study of blood T cell repertoires in COVID-19. Produced via immunoSEQ multiplex PCR; TCRdb's table is partial and in-frame only. There are about 110,000 clones in the sample; 75% to 90% occur only once, and 1.1% lies in the top ten. Sequencing was done on a sample of peripheral blood. These receptor sequences come from a human donor in a cohort sampled during active COVID-19.

This clone was counted once. Other DNA sequences of this sample code for an identical CDR3. V usage is TRBV19 and J usage is TRBJ2-7; 7 positions match TRBD1. The germline V gene encodes CDR1 LNHDA and CDR2 SQIVND (reference sequence). V shed 6 bases, J shed 4 bases, and the junction held 0 bases outside the gene matches. The CDR3 covers 11 residues. CDR3 bases: TGTGCCAGTAGGGACAGGTACGAGCAGTACTTC. Its translation: CASRDRYEQYF.

The rearrangement joins TRBV13 to TRBJ1-5; D is ambiguous. Germline V CDR1 and CDR2: PRHDT, FYEKMQ (reference sequence). The CDR3 spans 16 residues. Trimming removed 5 bases at V and 0 bases at J, with 14 bases between. The CDR3 region is CASSLDGLYSNQPQHF. In DNA form, the CDR3 reads TGTGCCAGCAGCCTGGACGGACTTTATAGCAATCAGCCCCAGCATTTT.

This chain connects TRBV5-1 to TRBJ1-6, with TRBD1 identical over 12 bases. From germline, CDR1 is SGHRS and CDR2 YFSETQ. The CDR3 runs to 18 residues. V gave up 1 base and J gave up 5 bases; unmatched junction bases: 7. The CDR3 here is CASSLSGTGGVNNSPLHF. In nucleotides, the CDR3 is TGCGCCAGCAGCTTGTCCGGGACAGGGGGCGTGAATAATTCACCCCTCCACTTT.

This clone was counted a few times. V and J are TRBV5-1 and TRBJ2-7; D is possibly TRBD2 (5 bases). The CDR3 sequence is 13 residues long. Germline V gives CDR1 SGHRS, CDR2 YFSETQ. The ends were cut back, 4 bases at V and 2 bases at J, with 10 bases in the middle. CDR3 sequence: CASSEGWTYEQYF. In DNA, the CDR3 is TGCGCCAGCAGCGAGGGCTGGACCTACGAGCAGTACTTC.

The chain joins TRBV7-2 to TRBJ2-5; the D gene is possibly TRBD1 (6 bases). Germline V CDR1 and CDR2: SGHTA, FQGNSA. Between the trimmed V and J ends, which lost 4 bases and 2 bases, there was a span of 17 bases. This CDR3 has 16 amino acids. CDR3 nucleotides: TGTGCCAGCAGCTATTACAGGGTAGATGGGCAAGAGACCCAGTACTTC. Amino acids: CASSYYRVDGQETQYF.